Included here is one T cell receptor beta chain sequence, with context. Its antigen remains unknown. This record comes from a study of neurological immune-mediated disorders. Turning to the study itself: There were some 34 multiple sclerosis patients. Of these, some 31 had relapsing-remitting MS and 3 had secondary progressive MS. General study results and limits: It was the repertoires of 18 of 34 multiple sclerosis patients that phylogenetic grouping placed in one related-CDR3 cluster, which is a possible signature. HTLV-1-associated myelopathy showed the most TCR clonal expansion; multiple sclerosis the least, below healthy controls.

The cDNA was generated by 5'RACE with 10-nucleotide random UMIs. TCRdb reprocessed the 5' RACE reads via MiXCR and lists one record per CDR3 protein. The sample yields roughly 62,000 distinct CDR3 sequences, about 3.7% seen once. The CDR3 is 14 amino acids. After removal of 0 bases from V and 8 bases from J, the junction contained 4 bases not matched to a gene. CDR1 and CDR2 from the germline V gene are SGHRS and YFSETQ. The rearrangement links TRBV5-1 to TRBJ2-4; 8 bases match TRBD2. This sequence was found in a woman aged 45 to 65 with multiple sclerosis. The specimen was PBMCs. CDR3 protein: CASSLGPGGDIQYF. CDR3 bases: TGCGCCAGCAGCTTGGGACCGGGAGGGGACATTCAGTACTTC.